Sequencing of this TCR beta chain was carried out in a study of blood T cell repertoires in COVID-19. Study at large: Sites in the United States, Italy and Spain provided acute and convalescent COVID-19 samples. In each case, the material was cDNA or gDNA derived from T cells, B-cell-depleted T cells, or PBMCs.

The CDR3 extends over 15 amino acids. In the original analysis: Quantification of nucleated cells was approximated via reference gene primer amplification. Clones were read by immunoSEQ multiplex PCR, and TCRdb kept only the in-frame ones, dropping some. V, J and clone size are taken as reported in that table, and D and trimming were inferred from the DNA itself. The sample has 130,000 to 150,000 clones, 65% to 90% seen once. The sequence derives from a man in his sixties with active or convalescent COVID-19. Sequenced sample: peripheral blood. J is TRBJ2-4 and V is TRBV21-1; the table calls TRBD2, which could not be checked here. TRBV21-1 is described as a pseudogene. The CDR3 loop reads CASSKSPRGWNIQYF. The CDR3 DNA reads as TGTGCCAGCAGCAAAAGCCCTCGCGGATGGAACATTCAGTACTTC.